This TCR beta chain is from a study of vaccination effects on CD4 cells after COVID-19. Across the study: Post-vaccine sampling took place a median of 72 days after the second dose. Some 1.9 million PBMC per well were cultured with approximately 10 IU/ml IL-2 and around 9.4 ug/ml peptides.

In the case of this clone: Antigen: not known.

Once cultured for about 9 days, the cells underwent separation to obtain CD4+ T cells. Either the mRNA-1273 or the BNT162b2 vaccine was given to participants as two doses. Both day 3 and day 7 saw half the medium replaced with IL-2 medium. Here immunoSEQ multiplex PCR was the method, and the copy in TCRdb shows in-frame clones only, minus some. The data contain about 73,000 clones, around 73% of them seen just once; the ten biggest clones take up around 2.1%. The CDR3 runs to 13 residues. Trimming cost V 10 bases and J 3 bases, with 16 bases left between them. The germline V gene has CDR1 MDHEN and CDR2 SYDVKM. Study-wide results and caveats: In the late period after vaccination, infection- and vaccine-induced clones contracted markedly.

Material: CD4+ T cells from PBMCs cultured without peptide, obtained after COVID-19 vaccination. The sequence came from a human donor who received a COVID-19 vaccine. The chain has TRBV28 and TRBJ2-7, with D perhaps assigned TRBD1 or TRBD2 (5 bases each). The CDR3 region is CATTPVGVYEQYV. CDR3 DNA sequence: TGTGCCACCACGCCCGTGGGGGTCTACGAGCAGTACGTC.